These 29 T cell receptor beta chains originate from one sample sequenced in a study of metastatic and nonmetastatic thyroid tumors. Before thyroid surgery, none of the patients had received any treatment. From the PCR reads, TCRdb re-called clones with MiXCR. The table lists about 32,000 clones, approximately 7% of them singletons, with about two fifths in the top ten. What was sequenced was blood. Source of these receptors: a female donor with papillary thyroid cancer or a benign thyroid nodule (not recorded which). Some clones in this sample may be carry-over from other donors' samples.

In the case of this clone: The junction departs from germline at one end; a sequencing error may be responsible. Other DNA sequences in the same sample also yield this CDR3. CDR3 sequence reads: CASSPTGIRETQYF. Here the CDR3 DNA reads TGCGCCAGCAGCCCCACAGGGATAAGGGAGACCCAGTACTTC. This chain uses TRBV3-1 with TRBJ2-5, with TRBD1 as a possible D gene (6 bases). The CDR3 is 14 residues long. Germline CDR1 is LGHDT and CDR2 is YNNKEL (reference sequence).

Comments on this clone: A read error is possible here, since a much larger clone lies one base away. The same CDR3 is also encoded by other DNA sequences in this sample. This sequence joins TRBV6-4 and TRBJ2-3; D possibly corresponds to TRBD1 (6 bases). CDR1 and CDR2 from the germline V gene are MRHNA and SNTAGT. Trimming shortened V by 4 bases and J by 0 bases, and 11 bases separated the two germline ends. The CDR3 has 15 residues. The CDR3 loop reads CASSAAGASTDTQYF. CDR3 bases: TGTGCCAGCAGTGCCGCAGGGGCGAGCACAGATACGCAGTATTTT.

This clone was seen repeatedly, ten times or more. This chain uses TRBV7-9 with TRBJ1-2, with D tentatively TRBD1 (5 bases). The ends were cut back, 5 bases at V and 8 bases at J, with 33 bases in the middle. Looked up from germline, CDR1 is SEHNR and CDR2 is FQNEAQ (reference sequence). CDR3 length equals 19 residues. CDR3 nucleotide sequence: TGTGCCAGCAGCCCAGACCCCCGCGTGGTTCCCGGGACGTCGAGAGGCTACACCTTC. Its protein product is CASSPDPRVVPGTSRGYTF.

This clone was seen repeatedly, ten times or more. The V gene is TRBV12-3 or TRBV12-4, the J gene TRBJ1-5; 7 nucleotides align to TRBD1. CDR3 length: 14 amino acids. With V trimmed by 4 bases and J by 6 bases, 6 bases remained unmatched. The CDR3 protein is CASSSQGLGQPQHF. CDR3 nucleotide sequence: TGTGCCAGCAGTTCACAGGGGCTGGGTCAGCCCCAGCATTTT.

In its sample, this clone was seen many times. V and J are TRBV9 and TRBJ2-1, with D hard to call. The germline V gene encodes CDR1 SGDLS and CDR2 YYNGEE. Trimming took 3 bases from V and 4 from J, leaving 5 bases between them. The CDR3 is 12 residues long. The CDR3 DNA sequence: TGTGCCAGCAGCGGTGCGTACAATGAGCAGTTCTTC. Protein: CASSGAYNEQFF.

This clone was observed a few times. The chain carries TRBV5-1 and TRBJ2-5, with D maybe TRBD2 (6 bases). V shed 3 bases and J shed 1 base, with 10 bases lying between them. The CDR3 runs to 14 residues. Germline V gene sequence: CDR1 SGHRS, CDR2 YFSETQ. The DNA for the CDR3 is TGCGCCAGCAGCTGGAGGGGTTTCCAAGAGACCCAGTACTTC. It is translated as CASSWRGFQETQYF.

This clone came up many times. CDR3: CATSDETSGVYNEQFF. DNA of the CDR3: TGTGCCACCAGTGATGAGACTAGCGGGGTCTACAATGAGCAGTTCTTC. The chain links TRBV24-1 to TRBJ2-1; 11 nucleotides line up with TRBD2. The germline V gene encodes CDR1 KGHDR and CDR2 SFDVKD. This CDR3 is built from 16 residues. Losses at the gene ends were 3 bases for V and 3 bases for J; bases not matched to a gene: 3.

There are many counts of this clone. This sequence joins TRBV12-5 and TRBJ2-7; tentatively, D is TRBD1 or TRBD2 (5 bases each). The CDR3 is 15 residues long. Deletions cut 7 bases from V and 0 bases from J, with 16 bases between. Germline loops: CDR1 LGHNT, CDR2 FRNRAP. The chain's CDR3 is CASALYEGFSYEQYF. CDR3 coding DNA: TGTGCTAGTGCCCTTTACGAGGGGTTCTCCTACGAGCAGTACTTC.

This clone was seen many times. The rearrangement links TRBV12-3 or TRBV12-4 to TRBJ2-3; D unclear. With 5 bases removed from V and 5 bases from J, the gap between germline ends came to 8 bases. The CDR3 extends over 12 amino acids. The DNA for the CDR3 is TGTGCCAGCAGTCCCTGGGTAGATACGCAGTATTTT. Encoded protein: CASSPWVDTQYF.

This clone has ten or more counts. This chain joins TRBV5-1 and TRBJ1-6, with unresolved D. CDR3 length: 14 residues. V lost 0 bases and J 7 bases, leaving 8 bases between the germline ends. Per germline, CDR1 SGHRS and CDR2 YFSETQ. This chain's CDR3 is CASSLEGHNSPLHF. The CDR3 DNA follows: TGCGCCAGCAGCTTGGAGGGCCACAATTCACCCCTCCACTTT. Filled out from reference TRBV5-1 and TRBJ1-6, the complete variable domain reads KAGVTQTPRYLIKTRGQQVTLSCSPISGHRSVSWYQQTPGQGLQFLFEYFSETQRNKGNFPGRFSGRQFSNSRSEMNVSTLELGDSALYLCASSLEGHNSPLHFGNGTRLTVT.

There are many counts of this clone. V usage is TRBV24-1 and J usage is TRBJ2-3; 8 bases are a match to TRBD2. Germline V gene lookup returns CDR1 KGHDR and CDR2 SFDVKD. The V segment lost 10 bases and the J segment 0 bases; nucleotides outside the gene matches: 2. The CDR3 covers 13 residues. CDR3 residues: CATRGASTDTQYF. In nucleotides, the CDR3 is TGTGCCACGCGGGGGGCCAGCACAGATACGCAGTATTTT.

In its sample, this clone was seen many times. CDR3 in amino acids: CASTTPMGTGGNEQFF. CDR3 DNA sequence: TGTGCCAGCACTACACCAATGGGGACAGGGGGTAATGAGCAGTTCTTC. The rearrangement links TRBV27 to TRBJ2-1, with TRBD1 matching 11 bases. V lost 7 bases to trimming and J lost 7 bases; unmatched junction nucleotides: 12. This CDR3 has 16 residues. The germline CDR1 and CDR2 sequences are MNHEY and SMNVEV (reference sequence).

This clone has a count of ten or more. The chain has TRBV2 and TRBJ2-3; 7 positions agree with TRBD2. This CDR3 is built from 15 residues. The ends lost 8 bases at V and 0 bases at J; junction bases unmatched: 8. In germline, CDR1 is SNHLY, CDR2 FYNNEI. The CDR3 DNA reads as TGTGCCAGCCGTCAGCGGGAAACTAGCACAGATACGCAGTATTTT. It is translated as CASRQRETSTDTQYF. The full variable domain, with the rest looked up from reference TRBV2 and TRBJ2-3, is EPEVTQTPSHQVTQMGQEVILRCVPISNHLYFYWYRQILGQKVEFLVSFYNNEISEKSEIFDDQFSVERPDGSNFTLKIRSTKLEDSAMYFCASRQRETSTDTQYFGPGTRLTVL.

This clone was recorded many times. This chain uses TRBV7-2 with TRBJ2-3, with 7 bases fitting TRBD1. Germline V gene lookup returns CDR1 SGHTA and CDR2 FQGNSA. The CDR3 is made up of 14 amino acids. The ends lost 6 bases at V and 2 bases at J; junction bases unmatched: 5. The CDR3 DNA sequence: TGTGCCAGCAGGCGGACAGGCCCCACAGATACGCAGTATTTT. Residues: CASRRTGPTDTQYF.

This clone was seen repeatedly, ten times or more. The V and J genes are TRBV28 and TRBJ1-2, with D unclear. The CDR3 loop spans 13 amino acids. V was trimmed by 3 bases and J by 8 bases, leaving 13 bases between them. From germline, CDR1 is MDHEN and CDR2 SYDVKM. Here the CDR3 reads CASSLAESIGYTF. For the CDR3, the DNA is TGTGCCAGCAGTTTGGCGGAATCGATCGGCTACACCTTC.

This clone was seen repeatedly, ten times or more. The rearrangement joins TRBV28 to TRBJ2-4; D might be TRBD1 (5 bases). The CDR3 totals 16 residues. V was pared by 1 base and J by 0 bases, with 10 bases between. Germline CDR1 is MDHEN and CDR2 is SYDVKM. CDR3: CASSLYTGLAKNIQYF. CDR3 nucleotide sequence: TGTGCCAGCAGTTTATACACAGGTTTAGCCAAAAACATTCAGTACTTC.

This clone was seen more than once but under ten times. At one of its ends the junction is not consistent with the germline gene, which may arise from a read error. The chain has TRBV5-1 and TRBJ2-1; D remains unclear. The germline V gene encodes CDR1 SGHRS and CDR2 YFSETQ. The CDR3 length is 14 residues. In nucleotides, the CDR3 is TGCGCCGGCAGCCGAAGCGAGATATACAATGAGCAGTTCTTC. It translates to CAGSRSEIYNEQFF.

This clone was counted many times. J is TRBJ2-7 and V is TRBV10-1; D possibly uses TRBD1 or TRBD2 (5 bases each). Germline V CDR1 and CDR2: WNHNN, SYGVQD (reference sequence). The CDR3 is 13 residues long. V was trimmed by 0 bases and J by 3 bases, leaving 6 bases between them. The CDR3 loop is CASSESGDYEQYF. Written as DNA, the CDR3 is TGCGCCAGCAGTGAGTCGGGGGACTACGAGCAGTACTTC.

In this sample, this clone turned up many times. The rearrangement joins TRBV15 to TRBJ1-3; TRBD1 matches 8 bases. Per germline, CDR1 LNHNV and CDR2 YYDKDF (reference sequence). The CDR3 is 16 amino acids. The junction had 8 bases not matched to a gene; V was cut back by 3 bases and J by 4 bases. CDR3 DNA: TGTGCCACCAGCAGTTCAGGGGGCGGCCGGGGAAACACCATATATTTT. Translation gives CATSSSGGGRGNTIYF.

This clone was observed many times. The chain joins TRBV29-1 to TRBJ1-2, with D perhaps matching TRBD1 (5 bases). Germline CDR1 reads SQVTM; CDR2 reads ANQGSEA. CDR3 length: 15 residues. Deletions cut 4 bases from V and 5 bases from J, with 20 bases between. CDR3 region: CSVVISGAGGYGYTF. Written as DNA, the CDR3 is TGCAGCGTTGTTATCTCCGGGGCAGGAGGGTATGGCTACACCTTC.

This clone was seen repeatedly, ten times or more. The rearrangement uses TRBV7-2 and TRBJ1-5; D unresolved. Trimming took off 0 bases at V and 0 bases at J, with 0 bases between the two ends. Germline values: CDR1 SGHTA, CDR2 FQGNSA. This CDR3 is built from 13 residues. This chain's CDR3 is CASSLASNQPQHF. CDR3 DNA: TGTGCCAGCAGCTTAGCTAGCAATCAGCCCCAGCATTTT.

This clone was counted at least ten times. The rearrangement joins TRBV6-2 or TRBV6-3 to TRBJ1-5; tentatively, D is TRBD1 (5 bases). This CDR3 has 15 amino acids. Germline V CDR1 and CDR2: MNHEY, SVGEGT. Trimming shortened V by 7 bases and J by 6 bases, and 19 bases separated the two germline ends. CDR3 nucleotide sequence: TGTGCCAGCACCCCAGGGAGGAGGTGGTCTCAGCCCCAGCATTTT. It codes for CASTPGRRWSQPQHF.

Turning to this clone: Germline and junction disagree at one end, which may indicate a read error. The chain is built from TRBV27 and TRBJ1-2, with TRBD1 as a possible D gene (5 bases). CDR3 length: 15 amino acids. CDR1 and CDR2 from the germline V gene are MNHEY and SMNVEV (reference sequence). This CDR3 is CASSLLAGSSYGNTF. The CDR3 DNA sequence: TGTGCCAGCAGTTTATTGGCAGGGTCGAGCTATGGCAACACCTTC.

This clone was detected many times. The V and J genes are TRBV2 and TRBJ1-5; no clear D gene. Germline V CDR1 and CDR2: SNHLY, FYNNEI. The length of the CDR3 is 14 residues. Trimming took 6 bases from V and 6 from J, leaving 15 bases between them. CDR3 nucleotides: TGTGCCAGCAGCCAACTCCATCGAGGTCAGCCCCAGCATTTT. This codes for CASSQLHRGQPQHF.

Many counts were recorded for this clone. This chain joins TRBV12-3 or TRBV12-4 and TRBJ2-3; 10 bases map to TRBD2. CDR3 length: 16 residues. V was clipped by 7 bases and J by 6 bases; unmatched bases: 13. CDR3 bases: TGTGCCAGCACCGCCCCATTCAGCGGGGGGGAGGATACGCAGTATTTT. Translation: CASTAPFSGGEDTQYF.

This clone was detected ten times or more. V and J are TRBV5-1 and TRBJ2-5; the D is unclear. V was shortened by 0 bases and J by 0 bases, with 6 bases between the two germline ends. The germline gives CDR1 SGHRS, CDR2 YFSETQ. The CDR3 is 14 amino acids. Written as DNA, the CDR3 is TGCGCCAGCAGCTTGGGGGATAACCAAGAGACCCAGTACTTC. It translates to CASSLGDNQETQYF. The full variable domain, with the rest looked up from reference TRBV5-1 and TRBJ2-5, is KAGVTQTPRYLIKTRGQQVTLSCSPISGHRSVSWYQQTPGQGLQFLFEYFSETQRNKGNFPGRFSGRQFSNSRSEMNVSTLELGDSALYLCASSLGDNQETQYFGPGTRLLVL.

This clone was picked up a small number of times. A much larger clone sits a single nucleotide away, making a read error possible. The V call is TRBV2, the J call TRBJ1-2; tentative D call: TRBD1 (6 bases). The CDR3 runs to 11 residues. CDR1 is SNHLY, CDR2 FYNNEI, per germline. CDR3 nucleotide sequence: TGTGCCAGCAGTACAGACAGGTGGTCTCACTTC. Amino acids: CASSTDRWSHF.

This clone has ten or more counts. The genes are TRBV28 and TRBJ2-2; D remains unclear. The germline CDR1 and CDR2 sequences are MDHEN and SYDVKM. Trimming took 6 bases from V and 8 from J, leaving 13 bases between them. The CDR3 has 13 residues. In DNA, the CDR3 is TGTGCCAGCAGGGACGGCCCGGCTGGGGAGCTGTTTTTT. This codes for CASRDGPAGELFF.

This clone has ten or more counts. This chain connects TRBV4-2 to TRBJ1-1; D remains ambiguous. V was trimmed by 6 bases and J by 0 bases, leaving 8 bases between them. The CDR3 has 13 residues. In germline, CDR1 is LGHNA, CDR2 YNFKEQ. The CDR3 DNA reads TGTGCCAGCAGGGAGAGAGTGAACACTGAAGCTTTCTTT. Its translation: CASRERVNTEAFF.